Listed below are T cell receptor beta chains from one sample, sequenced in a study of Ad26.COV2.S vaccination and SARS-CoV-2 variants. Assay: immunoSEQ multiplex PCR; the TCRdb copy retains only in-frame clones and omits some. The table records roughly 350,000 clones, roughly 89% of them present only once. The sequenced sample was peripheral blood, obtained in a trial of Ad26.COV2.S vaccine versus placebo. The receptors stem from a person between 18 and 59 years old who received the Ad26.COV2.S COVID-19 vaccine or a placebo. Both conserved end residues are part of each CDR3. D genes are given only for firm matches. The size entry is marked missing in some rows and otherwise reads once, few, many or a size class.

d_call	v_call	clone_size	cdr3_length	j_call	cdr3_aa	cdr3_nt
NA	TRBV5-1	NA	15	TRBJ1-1	CASSPVTGLNTEAFF	TGCGCCAGCAGCCCCGTGACAGGCCTAAACACTGAAGCTTTCTTT
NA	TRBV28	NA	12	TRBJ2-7	CASSRTIYEQYF	TGTGCCAGCAGTCGTACTATTTACGAGCAGTACTTC
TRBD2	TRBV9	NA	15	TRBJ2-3	CASNRLAESTDTQYF	TGTGCCAGCAACCGTCTAGCGGAGAGCACAGATACGCAGTATTTT
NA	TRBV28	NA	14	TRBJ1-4	CASSTTGKVEKLFF	TGTGCCAGCAGCACAACCGGGAAGGTTGAAAAACTGTTTTTT
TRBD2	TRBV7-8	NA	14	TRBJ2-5	CASSPGGGIETQYF	TGTGCCAGCAGCCCTGGGGGGGGGATAGAGACCCAGTACTTC
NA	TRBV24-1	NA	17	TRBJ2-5	CATSDPLQGPSGETQYF	TGTGCCACCAGTGATCCCCTACAGGGCCCTTCCGGGGAGACCCAGTACTTC
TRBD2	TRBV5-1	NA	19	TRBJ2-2	CASSLALAGGPGYPGELFF	TGCGCCAGCAGCTTGGCTCTAGCGGGAGGGCCGGGGTATCCCGGGGAGCTGTTTTTT
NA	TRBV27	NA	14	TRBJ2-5	CASSPDVGRETQYF	TGTGCCAGCAGTCCCGACGTGGGGAGGGAGACCCAGTACTTC
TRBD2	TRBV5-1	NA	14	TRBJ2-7	CASSRSSGTLEQYF	TGCGCCAGCAGCCGGTCCAGCGGGACTCTCGAGCAGTACTTC
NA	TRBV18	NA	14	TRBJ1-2	CASSLTGGNYGYTF	TGTGCCAGCTCACTAACCGGGGGTAACTATGGCTACACCTTC
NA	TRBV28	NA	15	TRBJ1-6	CASNTRVLSYSPLHF	TGTGCCAGCAACACTAGGGTCTTGAGTTATTCACCCCTCCACTTT
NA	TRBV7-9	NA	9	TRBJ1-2	CASSIRADF	TGTGCCAGCAGCATCCGGGCCGACTTC
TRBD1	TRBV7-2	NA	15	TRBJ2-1	CASSLAATGGDEQFF	TGTGCCAGCAGCTTAGCCGCGACAGGGGGTGATGAGCAGTTCTTC
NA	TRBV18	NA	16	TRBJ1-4	CASSHDRSETNEKLFF	TGTGCCAGCTCACATGACCGGAGCGAGACTAATGAAAAACTGTTTTTT
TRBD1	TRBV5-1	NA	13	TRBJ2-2	CASSATGVGELFF	TGCGCCAGCAGCGCAACAGGGGTCGGGGAGCTGTTTTTT
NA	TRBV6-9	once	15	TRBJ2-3	CASSYRGGRTDTQYF	TGTGCCAGCAGTTACCGTGGAGGAAGGACAGATACGCAGTATTTT
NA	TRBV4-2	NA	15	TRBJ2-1	CASSLIEKRPDEQFF	TGTGCCAGCAGCCTAATAGAAAAACGGCCAGATGAGCAGTTCTTC
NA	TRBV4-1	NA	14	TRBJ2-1	CASSQGFRRNEQFF	TGCGCCAGCAGCCAAGGATTCAGGAGGAATGAGCAGTTCTTC
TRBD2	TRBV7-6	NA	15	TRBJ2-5	CASRKSGIGKETQYF	TGTGCCAGCAGAAAGAGCGGGATTGGAAAAGAGACCCAGTACTTC
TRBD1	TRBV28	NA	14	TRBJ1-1	CASSLIRGRTEAFF	TGTGCCAGCAGTTTAATCAGGGGGAGGACTGAAGCTTTCTTT
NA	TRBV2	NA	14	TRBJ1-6	CASGEGGSNSPLHF	TGTGCCAGCGGGGAAGGGGGATCAAATTCACCCCTCCACTTT
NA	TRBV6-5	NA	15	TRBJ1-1	CASSEPGAGDTEAFF	TGTGCCAGCAGCGAGCCTGGGGCTGGGGACACTGAAGCTTTCTTT
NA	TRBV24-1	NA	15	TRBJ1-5	CATSDRDGSNQPQHF	TGTGCCACCAGTGATCGGGACGGGAGCAATCAGCCCCAGCATTTT
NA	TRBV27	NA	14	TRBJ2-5	CASSPRPTELTQYF	TGTGCCAGCAGTCCTCGACCCACCGAACTGACCCAGTACTTC
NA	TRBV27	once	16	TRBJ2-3	CASSLGVGGFTDTQYF	TGTGCCAGCAGTTTAGGGGTAGGCGGATTCACAGATACGCAGTATTTT
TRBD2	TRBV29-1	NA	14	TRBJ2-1	CSVVAGGLYNEQFF	TGCAGCGTAGTAGCGGGGGGCCTGTACAATGAGCAGTTCTTC
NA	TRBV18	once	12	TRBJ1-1	CASSPPGKEAFF	TGTGCCAGCTCACCACCGGGGAAGGAGGCTTTCTTT
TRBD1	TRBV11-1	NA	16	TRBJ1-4	CASSSALDRGEEKLFF	TGTGCCAGCAGCTCCGCCTTGGACAGGGGAGAAGAAAAACTGTTTTTT
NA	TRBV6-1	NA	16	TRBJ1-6	CASSEKGSVARSPLHF	TGTGCCAGCAGTGAAAAGGGCAGCGTAGCCCGTTCACCCCTCCACTTT
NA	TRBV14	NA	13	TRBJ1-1	CASSQTGNTEAFF	TGTGCCAGCAGCCAGACAGGGAACACTGAAGCTTTCTTT
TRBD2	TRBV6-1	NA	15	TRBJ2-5	CASSELAGGPETQYF	TGTGCCAGCAGTGAACTAGCGGGGGGGCCAGAGACCCAGTACTTC
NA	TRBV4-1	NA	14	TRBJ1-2	CASSQGRTNYGYTF	TGCGCCAGCAGCCAAGGCCGGACTAACTATGGCTACACCTTC
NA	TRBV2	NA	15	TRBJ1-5	CASAKVGYSNQPQHF	TGTGCCAGCGCAAAAGTGGGTTATAGCAATCAGCCCCAGCATTTT
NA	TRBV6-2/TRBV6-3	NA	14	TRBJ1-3	CASSYSGNRNTIYF	TGTGCCAGCAGTTACTCGGGCAACAGAAACACCATATATTTT
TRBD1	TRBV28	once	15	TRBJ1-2	CASSPDRGGDYGYTF	TGTGCCAGCAGTCCAGACAGGGGAGGCGACTATGGCTACACCTTC
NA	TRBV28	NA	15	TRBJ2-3	CASSSTDLSTDTQYF	TGTGCCAGCAGTTCGACAGATCTAAGCACAGATACGCAGTATTTT
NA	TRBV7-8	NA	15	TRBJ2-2	CASSLGGQLTGELFF	TGTGCCAGCAGCTTAGGAGGGCAGTTAACCGGGGAGCTGTTTTTT
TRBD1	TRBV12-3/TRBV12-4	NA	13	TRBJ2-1	CASRRDSYNEQFF	TGTGCCAGCAGACGGGACAGCTACAATGAGCAGTTCTTC